The 20 T cell receptor beta chains below all came from one sample that was sequenced in a study of T cell clonotyping in hematopoietic cell transplantation. The time point: recipient sample about 28 days before transplant, after cytoreduction. Sequencing used immunoSEQ multiplex PCR; TCRdb keeps in-frame clones, though not all of them. The data hold tens of thousands of clones, with almost 97% observed a single time. The input for sequencing was peripheral blood mononuclear cells, taken before stem cell transplant. These receptors came from a woman between 50 and 59 years old with acute myeloid leukemia. Some clones in this sample may be carry-over from other donors' samples.

The J gene is TRBJ2-1, the V gene TRBV6-4; 8 bases line up with TRBD1. Trimming at V came to 5 bases and at J to 6 bases, leaving 9 bases not matched to a gene. CDR1 MRHNA and CDR2 SNTAGT come from the germline V gene. This CDR3 spans 15 amino acids. The CDR3 sequence: CASSLEGQVGNEQFF. The CDR3 DNA reads as TGTGCCAGCAGTTTGGAGGGACAGGTGGGCAATGAGCAGTTCTTC.

The J gene is TRBJ2-7, the V gene TRBV18; D ambiguous. Trimming took off 2 bases at V and 3 bases at J, with 11 bases between the two ends. CDR3 length equals 14 residues. Germline V CDR1 and CDR2: KGHSH, LQKENI. DNA of the CDR3: TGTGCCAGCTCACCAATATCTTCGGACTACGAGCAGTACTTC. It codes for CASSPISSDYEQYF.

This sequence joins TRBV9 and TRBJ2-7, with 9 bases aligning to TRBD2. This CDR3 is 14 amino acids long. V trimming: 0 bases; J trimming: 7 bases; junction bases outside the gene matches: 5. CDR1 and CDR2 (germline): SGDLS, YYNGEE. The CDR3 nucleotides read TGTGCCAGCAGCGTAGTAGCGGGGGTAGAGGAGCAGTACTTC. Protein: CASSVVAGVEEQYF.

The V and J genes are TRBV11-3 and TRBJ2-6, with D possibly matching TRBD1 (5 bases). V was shortened by 1 base and J by 0 bases, with 10 bases between the two germline ends. The CDR3 length is 17 residues. The germline gives CDR1 SGHNT, CDR2 YENEEA. CDR3: CASSLAVGHSGANVLTF. Here the CDR3 DNA reads TGTGCCAGCAGCTTAGCAGTGGGGCACTCTGGGGCCAACGTCCTGACTTTC.

This clone was counted between two and nine times. V usage is TRBV6-6 and J usage is TRBJ1-2; D is unresolved. Germline V gene lookup returns CDR1 MNHNY and CDR2 SVGAGI (reference sequence). V lost 4 bases to trimming and J lost 6 bases, with 18 bases between them. CDR3 length equals 15 residues. The CDR3 nucleotides read TGTGCCAGCAGTTCCCGCGTAGGGCGGGTTGATGGCTACACCTTC. It yields the protein CASSSRVGRVDGYTF.

V and J are TRBV11-2 and TRBJ1-6; D is unclear. V was shortened by 3 bases and J by 3 bases, with 6 bases between the two germline ends. The V gene's germline CDR1 is SGHAT and CDR2 FQNNGV. The CDR3 contains 14 residues. The CDR3 spells CASSLDGYNSPLHF. The CDR3 coding sequence is TGTGCCAGCAGCTTGGACGGCTATAATTCACCCCTCCACTTT. Variable domain in full (rest from reference TRBV11-2 and TRBJ1-6): EAGVAQSPRYKIIEKRQSVAFWCNPISGHATLYWYQQILGQGPKLLIQFQNNGVVDDSQLPKDRFSAERLKGVDSTLKIQPAKLEDSAVYLCASSLDGYNSPLHFGNGTRLTVT.

J is TRBJ1-1 and V is TRBV6-1; no firm D call. V gave up 7 bases and J gave up 7 bases, with 13 bases separating them. Germline loops: CDR1 MNHNS, CDR2 SASEGT. The CDR3 consists of 12 residues. CDR3 protein: CASIFYLGEAFF. The CDR3 coding sequence is TGTGCCAGCATATTTTATTTGGGTGAAGCTTTCTTT.

The rearrangement uses TRBV9 and TRBJ1-4; D may be TRBD1 (5 bases). CDR3 length equals 15 residues. Germline CDR1 and CDR2: SGDLS and YYNGEE. V was pared by 0 bases and J by 3 bases, with 9 bases between. The CDR3 DNA is TGTGCCAGCAGCGTAGCTGGGGGTTCTAATGAAAAACTGTTTTTT. It specifies CASSVAGGSNEKLFF. Variable domain in full (rest from reference TRBV9 and TRBJ1-4): DSGVTQTPKHLITATGQRVTLRCSPRSGDLSVYWYQQSLDQGLQFLIQYYNGEERAKGNILERFSAQQFPDLHSELNLSSLELGDSALYFCASSVAGGSNEKLFFGSGTQLSVL.

This chain uses TRBV5-4 with TRBJ2-5; 12 nucleotides match TRBD2. The trim removed 4 bases at V and 1 base at J, leaving 5 bases unmatched. CDR3 size: 16 residues. Germline values: CDR1 SGHNT, CDR2 YYREEE (reference sequence). CDR3 bases: TGTGCCAGCAGCGCCGGGACTAGCGGGCCCCAAGAGACCCAGTACTTC. Translating it yields CASSAGTSGPQETQYF.

CDR3 sequence: CASIQGYEQYF. The CDR3, as DNA: TGTGCCAGCATTCAGGGCTACGAGCAGTACTTC. The J gene is TRBJ2-7, the V gene TRBV6-5; tentative D call: TRBD1 (5 bases). The V gene lost 7 bases and the J gene lost 3 bases, with 7 bases spanning the gap. CDR3 length equals 11 residues. The germline V gene encodes CDR1 MNHEY and CDR2 SVGAGI.

The gene calls are TRBV14 and TRBJ1-1; 8 bases are a match to TRBD1. The CDR3 has 14 amino acids. Looked up from germline, CDR1 is SGHDN and CDR2 is FVKESK. J gave up 6 bases and V 3 bases, and 6 bases lay outside the gene matches. CDR3 DNA sequence: TGTGCCAGCAGCCAGAGACAGGGGCGGCCTGAAGCTTTCTTT. Translation gives CASSQRQGRPEAFF.

The chain joins TRBV25-1 to TRBJ1-1; D may be TRBD1 (5 bases). V was cut by 1 base and J by 3 bases, with 12 bases left in between. CDR3 size: 15 residues. Per the germline V gene, CDR1 is MGHDK and CDR2 is SYGVNS. The CDR3: CASSELGVEYTEAFF. CDR3 in DNA: TGTGCCAGCAGTGAATTGGGGGTCGAGTACACTGAAGCTTTCTTT.

This clone was seen just once. V usage is TRBV6-1 and J usage is TRBJ2-7; the D gene could be TRBD1 or TRBD2 (6 bases each). Germline V gene sequence: CDR1 MNHNS, CDR2 SASEGT. The length of the CDR3 is 18 residues. Trimming removed 2 bases from V and 0 bases from J, with 20 bases in between. The CDR3 nucleotides read TGTGCCAGCAGTGAAATCATGGGGCTAGGAGGGGGCTCCTACGAGCAGTACTTC. As protein: CASSEIMGLGGGSYEQYF.

This CDR3 reads CASRPGTGFGTQYF. CDR3 bases: TGTGCCAGCAGACCCGGGACAGGGTTTGGGACCCAGTACTTC. V is TRBV2 and J is TRBJ2-5; 9 bases fit TRBD1. The CDR3 sequence is 14 residues long. CDR1 is SNHLY, CDR2 FYNNEI, per germline. With 6 bases clipped from V and 7 bases from J, the junction kept 9 bases outside the gene matches.

This clone has only one observation. The chain uses TRBV10-3 and TRBJ2-3, with 7 bases identical to TRBD2. Germline values: CDR1 ENHRY, CDR2 SYGVKD. The CDR3 consists of 14 residues. The ends lost 7 bases at V and 4 bases at J; junction bases unmatched: 8. CDR3 DNA: TGTGCCATCAAATCACCTAGCGGTGCAGATACGCAGTATTTT. The encoded protein is CAIKSPSGADTQYF.

V is TRBV6-1 and J is TRBJ1-4, with D uncertain. Germline CDR1 MNHNS, CDR2 SASEGT. The ends were cut back, 4 bases at V and 6 bases at J, with 21 bases in the middle. There are 17 residues in the CDR3. CDR3 coding DNA: TGTGCCAGCAGTGCGACTACCCTAGGTGGCGGGGATGAAAAACTGTTTTTT. Protein sequence: CASSATTLGGGDEKLFF.

The chain carries TRBV30 and TRBJ1-4; no firm D call. Trimming took off 1 base at V and 0 bases at J, with 0 bases between the two ends. The CDR3 runs 12 residues. Germline V gene lookup returns CDR1 GTSNPN and CDR2 SVGIG (reference sequence). The DNA of the CDR3 is TGTGCCTGGAGTGCAACTAATGAAAAACTGTTTTTT. It is translated as CAWSATNEKLFF.

J is TRBJ2-2 and V is TRBV7-9; unclear D gene. This CDR3 has 13 residues. Trimming left V 1 base short and J 2 bases short, with 2 bases between. In germline, CDR1 is SEHNR, CDR2 FQNEAQ (reference sequence). The CDR3 loop reads CASSLGNTGELFF. CDR3 nucleotide sequence: TGTGCCAGCAGCTTAGGAAACACCGGGGAGCTGTTTTTT.

The genes are TRBV29-1 and TRBJ2-3; the match to TRBD2 covers 9 bases. V was pared by 4 bases and J by 1 base, with 6 bases of the junction left unmatched. The CDR3 totals 15 residues. Looked up from germline, CDR1 is SQVTM and CDR2 is ANQGSEA. The CDR3 bases are TGCAGCGTTGTAGTAGCGGGGGCCCGCACAGATACGCAGTATTTT. Residues: CSVVVAGARTDTQYF.

V is TRBV30 and J is TRBJ2-5; 8 bases map to TRBD1. Losses at the gene ends were 6 bases for V and 4 bases for J; bases not matched to a gene: 7. This CDR3 region has 13 residues. Germline lookup yields CDR1 GTSNPN and CDR2 SVGIG (reference sequence). Written as DNA, the CDR3 is TGTGCCTGTGGGCAGACAGGGGTAGAGACCCAGTACTTC. It yields the protein CACGQTGVETQYF.